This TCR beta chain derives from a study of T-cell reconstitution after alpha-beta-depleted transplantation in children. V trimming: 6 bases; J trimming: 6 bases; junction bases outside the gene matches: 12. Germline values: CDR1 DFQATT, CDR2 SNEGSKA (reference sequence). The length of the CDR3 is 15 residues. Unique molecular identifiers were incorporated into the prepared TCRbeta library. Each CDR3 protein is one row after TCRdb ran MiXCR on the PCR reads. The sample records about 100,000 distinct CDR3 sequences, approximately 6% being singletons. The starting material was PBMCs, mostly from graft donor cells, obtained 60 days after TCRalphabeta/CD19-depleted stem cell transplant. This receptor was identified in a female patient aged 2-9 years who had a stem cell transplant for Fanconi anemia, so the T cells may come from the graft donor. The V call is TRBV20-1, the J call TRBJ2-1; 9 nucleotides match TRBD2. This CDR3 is CSASSRSGGPNEQFF. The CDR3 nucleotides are TGCAGTGCCTCGTCCCGTAGCGGGGGACCCAATGAGCAGTTCTTC.